The 5 T cell receptor beta chains listed next were all sequenced from one sample in a study of blood T cell repertoires in COVID-19. Clones were read by immunoSEQ multiplex PCR, and TCRdb kept only the in-frame ones, dropping some. The repertoire holds hundreds of thousands of clones, with roughly 88% as singletons. Sequencing was performed on peripheral blood. These receptors originate from a woman under 40 who had recovered from COVID-19.

The gene calls are TRBV3-1 (or the pseudogene TRBV3-2) and TRBJ1-3; possible D gene TRBD1, 5 bases. The CDR3 sequence is 15 residues long. From germline, CDR1 is LGHDT and CDR2 YNNKEL (reference sequence). Trimming cost V 2 bases and J 3 bases, with 11 bases left between them. DNA of the CDR3: TGTGCCAGCAGCCAACTGGGGGGGGGTGGAAACACCATATATTTT. Its translation is CASSQLGGGGNTIYF.

In this sample, this clone turned up a few times. As DNA, the CDR3 is TGTGCCAGTGGGCCCAGTTATGAGCAGTTCTTC. It translates to CASGPSYEQFF. The V call is TRBV5-6, the J call TRBJ2-1; D gene uncertain. Germline values: CDR1 SGHDT, CDR2 YYEEEE. This CDR3 has 11 amino acids. Deletions cut 8 bases from V and 8 bases from J, with 11 bases between.

As to this clone: Different DNA sequences within this sample yield the same CDR3. The CDR3 loop reads CASSLSNTEAFF. In DNA, the CDR3 is TGTGCCAGCAGTTTGTCAAACACTGAAGCTTTCTTT. The chain has TRBV28 and TRBJ1-1; the D is unclear. Germline V lookup: CDR1 MDHEN, CDR2 SYDVKM. This CDR3 region has 12 residues. Trimming removed 3 bases at V and 2 bases at J, with 4 bases between. The full variable domain, in which reference TRBV28 and TRBJ1-1 provide the parts outside the CDR3, is DVKVTQSSRYLVKRTGEKVFLECVQDMDHENMFWYRQDPGLGLRLIYFSYDVKMKEKGDIPEGYSVSREKKERFSLILESASTNQTSMYLCASSLSNTEAFFGQGTRLTVV.

This clone was observed a few times. V and J are TRBV6-5 and TRBJ1-1; D gene uncertain. Germline V lookup: CDR1 MNHEY, CDR2 SVGAGI. Trimming pared 6 bases from V and 0 bases from J, leaving 11 bases between. The length of the CDR3 is 14 residues. CDR3 nucleotides: TGTGCCAGCAGAAACTCGATGATGAACACTGAAGCTTTCTTT. It translates to CASRNSMMNTEAFF.

The chain links TRBV7-3 to TRBJ1-2, with 9 positions matching TRBD1. Germline CDR1 SGHTA, CDR2 FQGTGA. The CDR3 sequence is 17 residues long. The junction had 16 bases not matched to a gene; V was cut back by 5 bases and J by 6 bases. CDR3 coding DNA: TGTGCCAGCAGCATGCACCACGACAGGGGGTCTATCGATGGCTACACCTTC. It specifies CASSMHHDRGSIDGYTF.